This T cell receptor beta chain was identified during a study of T cell responses to AZD1222 COVID-19 vaccine (dated by TCRdb to 2020 to 2022). Background on the whole study: AZD1222 recipients whose second dose came at about 4 weeks and those whose second dose came at about 12 weeks were combined into one group, since spike-specific TCR depth and breadth did not differ between the two schedules. Trial participants were enrolled by age into 18-55, 56-69 and 70-plus year subgroups, with 148, 28 and 57 TCR-sequenced participants respectively. A total of approximately 240 trial participants underwent TCR sequencing, of whom 200 to 220 had received two doses of AZD1222 and about 25 had received two doses of the MenACWY control vaccine.

The CDR3 regions of human TCRbeta chains were subjected to immunosequencing. On the study's bioinformatics: Repertoire TCRs were matched against a reference library of SARS-CoV-2-specific TCRs generated with the MIRA antigen-specificity platform. Breadth was defined as the fraction of unique TCRs that were SARS-CoV-2-associated. Depth was defined as the fraction of total T cells that were SARS-CoV-2-associated. Each spike-specific TCR was assigned to its reactive spike region and to a CD4 or CD8 class using the MIRA data. Log10-transformed breadth and depth values were compared by one-way ANOVA with Sidak's multiple comparisons tests. As stored in TCRdb, this immuneACCESS dataset retains in-frame rearrangements with V and J assigned. A fraction of the clones does not appear; measured against another copy, unresolved V genes explain less than half of the discrepancy, and the remainder lacks a known reason. Clone size and V and J calls were adopted from that table, with D and trimming inferred from the DNA. Counted in this sample were some 150,000 clones; 94% of them appeared once. Roughly 1.3% of the sample goes to the ten largest clones.

The investigation overall reported the following: In the small 56-69-year group, the increase in depth fell short of significance, most likely because of low power. Reportedly, close to half of the unique spike-specific TCRs recognized epitopes lying outside the regions that are mutated in the B.1.351 and B.1.1.7 variants. Conclusions about previously exposed vaccinees are limited because only a handful of AZD1222 recipients were SARS-CoV-2 seropositive at baseline. No day 14 peak-response samples were available, so repertoires were characterized only after the peak T cell response. CD4 TCRs associated with the vaccine covered the entire spike protein, and the dominant responses were in regions 160-218 and 743-854. After two AZD1222 doses, spike-specific TCR breadth and depth were significantly higher than at day 0 and than in MenACWY recipients. Most participants were white British and females outnumbered males, and the authors suggested that clonal diversity may have been underestimated.

About this clone: Its antigen remains unidentified. Base qualities are not provided; no much larger clone lies one nucleotide away.

The intended sense of this specimen's time point label: baseline before first vaccination. Samples from vaccinated people were obtained from the UK trials COV001 and COV002, which included a single-blind randomized controlled phase 2/3 trial of AZD1222 (ChAdOx1 nCoV-19) in healthy adults. For TCRbeta chain sequencing, PBMC samples were collected from trial participants at day 0 and at day 28 after the second dose. The origin of this receptor is an adult in good health. This specimen was peripheral blood, taken on day 0 of AZD1222 vaccination.

The CDR3 loop reads CASSPLTANTEAFF. The DNA is TGTGCCAGCAGCCCCCTGACGGCGAACACTGAAGCTTTCTTT. The receptor chain draws on TRBV7-8 and TRBJ1-1; the D gene cannot be resolved reliably. The germline V gene gives CDR1 as SGHVS and CDR2 as FQNEAQ. The CDR3, cysteine through phenylalanine, is 14 amino acids long. CDR3 DNA only is kept here, 42 bases in frame from base 1. Trimming removed 5 bases from V and 1 base from J, leaving 11 bases between the germline ends.